This T cell receptor beta chain appears in the sequencing data of a study of cytomegalovirus exposure and HLA in healthy donors (dated by TCRdb to the late 2010s). Turning to the overall study: According to an earlier analysis of several hundred of the donors, some 180 million T cells yielded 95 million to 140 million unique TCR beta sequences and about 300 Gb of sequence data. Roughly 290 gigabases of sequencing data and around 80 million unique TCR sequences made up an early release that covered 500 to 650 HLA-typed donors. Of the 300 to 400 genotyped donors, around 81% fell in the genetic ancestry cluster associated with self-reported Caucasian donors. The study aimed to test whether signatures of past pathogen exposure could be identified by cataloging public T cell receptors. The study profiled the T cell repertoires of under 700 subjects by immunosequencing and related them to cytomegalovirus serostatus. Along with the approximately 700-subject first cohort, a separate validation cohort of over a hundred different subjects was used. The study combined high-throughput TCR immunosequencing, statistical association of individual TCRs with disease status, and machine learning to predict cytomegalovirus infection status. A later analysis re-analyzed previously published TCR beta repertoires from roughly 690 donors and added high-resolution HLA genotyping to study TCR occurrence patterns. Rather than drawing on any new phenotypic data, the later analysis identified candidate immune exposures from TCR beta sequences and the way those sequences occurred across donors. To decide whether each TCR beta V gene segment behaved as functional or pseudogenic, an earlier analysis of some 600 of the donors relied on high-throughput TCR beta sequencing. Alongside the repertoire data, information on donor age, sex, ethnicity and CMV serostatus was compiled. A later genetic analysis used genome-wide SNP genotypes for about three fifths of the 666 donors, treating that subset as a discovery cohort. Every repertoire in the discovery cohort had been generated on one and the same sequencing platform. Class I and class II HLA loci were covered by the typing at four-digit resolution. The number of typed donors differed by locus: about 629-630 for A, B, C, DRB1 and DQB1; 500 to 550 for DQA1; approximately 600 for DPA1; and around 450 for DPB1. Because of strong linkage in the cohort, five DR-DQ haplotypes were treated as single units for association and clustering. On average, over 200,000 unique TCR beta nucleotide sequences were sequenced per donor among more than 350 genotyped donors of the cohort, with around 19% of those sequences being non-productive. The research as a whole found: Linkage disequilibrium might explain the correlated functional status among segregating V segments, but an unknown experimental factor could not be excluded. Because counts were too low, seventeen rarely observed V segments, including chromosome 9 orphons, were excluded from the earlier analysis of several hundred of the donors. This cohort had only TCR beta chains sequenced, and the lack of alpha or paired-chain data limited which features could be detected. A cluster of highly shared sequence variants was judged likely to represent a technical artifact of the sequencing pipeline. In vitro tests confirmed that a few of the cytomegalovirus-associated TCR beta chains recognize cytomegalovirus antigens. V-gene and J-gene trimming of TCR beta chains was associated with a missense DCLRE1C variant in a later genetic analysis, and the association was replicated in an independent cohort. Presence/absence analyses assumed roughly uniform sequencing depth across donors, an assumption that may not hold. According to a later genetic analysis, donors in an Asian-associated ancestry cluster had fewer N-insertions in productive TCRs than the roughly 670-donor mean. A later analysis found that most CMV-associated TCR beta chains appeared HLA-restricted, with HLA associations seemingly driven largely by CMV exposure. In a later analysis, the rate of TCR association differed among HLA loci, with DRB1 alleles having the most associated TCRs and HLA-C alleles having the fewest. Across donors, most TCR sequences were observed very rarely, whereas some public TCRs were present in many individuals. An earlier analysis of 587 of the donors showed that most TCR beta V segments appeared in productive rearrangements either about 87% or about 30% of the time, which broadly matched IMGT annotations. In a later analysis, HLA-associated TCR beta chains were found to be more clonally expanded and to have lower generation probabilities than equally common non-associated chains. Because some donors lacked HLA typing at each locus, the association tests relied only on the typed subset. A further reported finding was that TCR beta sequences accurately predicted the HLA-A and HLA-B alleles for most subjects in the first cohort. A later analysis associated around 16,000 TCR beta sequences with specific HLA alleles at a false discovery rate of 0.05. The only immune exposure information available for the cohort was CMV serostatus. Several of the top co-occurrence clusters appeared to be linked to parvovirus B19, influenza, CMV and Epstein-Barr virus, according to a later analysis. When HLA alleles, especially DR and DQ, strongly co-occurred, TCR associations were difficult to assign to individual alleles. It was suggested by the authors that the approach could potentially be generalized to other disease states and immunological phenotypes. In both the original and validation cohorts, the classifier was reported to diagnose cytomegalovirus status with high specificity and sensitivity. A total of 150 to 200 TCR beta chains were listed by the study as associated with cytomegalovirus.

The protocol used for the library was the immunoSEQ multiplex PCR assay. The multiplex PCR relied on a mix of 60 forward primers for TCR Vbeta segments and 13 reverse primers for TCR Jbeta segments. Amplification of the CDR3 region of rearranged TCR beta genes was performed with a multiplex PCR assay on genomic DNA. The Illumina HiSeq System was used to sequence the amplified TCR beta libraries as 87-base-pair reads. The authors' pipeline ran thus. Across the 670 or so repertoires, a later analysis counted 78 million or so unique TCR beta chains, 9.5 million to 13 million of which were shared by at least two donors. To remove PCR and sequencing errors, raw reads were error-corrected and collapsed into unique sequences using a nearest-neighbor algorithm that merged closely related sequences. V, D and J gene segments were assigned by aligning CDR3 sequences to IMGT reference sequences. For a sequence to be retained, at least a six-nucleotide match to both a V gene segment and a J gene segment was required. A rearrangement counted as productive if the CDR3 had no stop codons and remained in frame with V and J, and every other rearrangement counted as non-productive. Following IMGT convention, CDR3 was defined as the stretch from the second conserved V-encoded cysteine to the conserved J-encoded phenylalanine. Sequences without an unambiguous match to a single V gene segment were excluded from the earlier analysis of over 500 of the donors. In an earlier analysis of about 590 of the donors, a V segment was called functional when productive rearrangements were above 56.7%, and segregating when the standard deviation between donors exceeded 5%. A statistical classification framework was built to diagnose cytomegalovirus status from the catalog of TCR beta chain sequences. In a later analysis, TCR nucleotide sequences were compared against IMGT/GENE-DB human TR gene sequences so that V and J genes could be assigned. Using the TCRdist pipeline, a later analysis assigned CDR3 sequences along with most-parsimonious VDJ recombination scenarios. In a later analysis, every TCR beta chain was defined by the combination of its CDR3 amino acid sequence and its V-gene family, and reads without a unique V-gene family were dropped. A later analysis removed 550 to 650 highly shared, low-generation-probability nucleotide sequences to deal with suspected cross-contamination and a sequencing artifact. In a later analysis, a clonal expansion index for each public chain was calculated from normalized within-repertoire ranks of inferred template counts. Generation probabilities in a later analysis came from a VDJ recombination model fitted to out-of-frame rearrangements, and those results were checked against IGoR. Hypergeometric tests were used in a later analysis to score TCR-TCR, TCR-HLA and TCR-CMV co-occurrence, with a repertoire-size bias correction applied to the TCR pairs. To estimate false discovery rates, a later analysis permuted the HLA or CMV assignments 20 times. In a later analysis, co-occurring TCRs were grouped using DBSCAN, with TCRdist sequence similarity added in when clustering inside HLA-allele-positive subsets. Repertoires with fewer than 30,000 or more than 120,000 public chains were left out of co-occurrence clustering, as were about five repertoires with anomalous nucleotide sharing. TCRdb took over this immuneACCESS table, retaining in-frame rearrangements with V and J assigned. Such tables are incomplete; in checked studies, under half of the missing clones stem from an unresolved V gene, and the remainder is unexplained. Clonal size and the V and J genes are those of that table, whereas D and trimming came from the DNA. Here the sample has roughly 200,000 clones; roughly 85% occur a single time. In total, the top ten clones hold about 2.5% of the sample.

Notes on this clone: The specificity of this receptor is unknown. Base quality data are lacking; no much larger clone is found one base away.

The cohort comprised 550 to 700 healthy bone marrow donors. At the time of sampling, every cohort member was nominally healthy, though immune exposures that went unrecorded were likely present. The donor tested CMV seronegative, placing the donor among the 350 or so seronegative members of the cohort. A peripheral blood sample was provided by each donor, and peripheral blood mononuclear cells were used for TCR beta sequencing. The Qiagen DNeasy Blood Extraction Kit was used to extract genomic DNA from the blood cell samples. The clonotype comes from a woman aged 50 to 65 in good health and CMV-seronegative. The sample was PBMCs.

Here is the DNA: TGTGCCAGCAGTCGGTCCTTTTCGGGTCAGCCCCAGCATTTT. It codes for CASSRSFSGQPQHF. The V and J segments used are TRBV6-5 and TRBJ1-5, with the D gene call left open. From a lookup of the germline V gene, CDR1 and CDR2 are MNHEY and SVGAGI. Reading from cysteine to phenylalanine, the CDR3 counts 14 amino acids. Only the CDR3 portion is preserved as DNA: 42 bases, with reading frame beginning at the first base. V and J lose 5 bases and 6 bases, and a span of 14 bases separates them.